Listed below are T cell receptor beta chains from one sample, sequenced in a study of blood T cell repertoires in COVID-19. The assay was immunoSEQ multiplex PCR, and TCRdb's table has in-frame clones only and misses some. The sample records roughly 570,000 clones, roughly 91% being singletons. The sample consisted of peripheral blood. The origin of the receptors is a woman aged 45-59 years with COVID-19, enrolled during active disease. CDR3s include the opening cysteine and the closing phenylalanine or tryptophan. A D gene is named only where the DNA matches it firmly. The size entry is marked missing in some rows and otherwise reads once, few, many or a size class.

>TRBV7-9|NA|NA|TRBJ1-2
TGTGCCAGCAGCTTAACCCTTGAGGGGGTTGGCTACACCTTC
CASSLTLEGVGYTF
>TRBV7-3|NA|NA|TRBJ1-2
TGTGCCAGCAGCCCCCAGGGCCTCAACTATGGCTACACCTTC
CASSPQGLNYGYTF
>TRBV19|NA|NA|TRBJ2-2
TGTGCCAGTAGCCTGACGGGGAACACCGGGGAGCTGTTTTTT
CASSLTGNTGELFF
>TRBV7-9|NA|NA|TRBJ2-7
TGTGCCAGCAGCCCGATGCATGAAGGGGGAGTGTTAGTCTACGAGCAGTACTTC
CASSPMHEGGVLVYEQYF
>TRBV6-5|NA|NA|TRBJ1-2
TGTGCCACGTGGGCTTATGGCTACACCTTC
CATWAYGYTF
>TRBV19|NA|NA|TRBJ2-6
TGTGCCAGTAGTAGCAGGTTCTCTGGGGCCAACGTCCTGACTTTC
CASSSRFSGANVLTF
>TRBV6-2/TRBV6-3|TRBD2|NA|TRBJ2-3
TGTGCCAGCAGTTACGAACTAGCGGGGGGGGAAGACACAGATACGCAGTATTTT
CASSYELAGGEDTDTQYF
>TRBV18|TRBD1|NA|TRBJ1-3
TGTGCCAGCTCACCTCAGGGGGCCGAGAACACCATATATTTT
CASSPQGAENTIYF
>TRBV9|NA|few|TRBJ1-4
TGTGCCAGCAGCGGCACCGGGACTTTTAATGAAAAACTGTTTTTT
CASSGTGTFNEKLFF
>TRBV28|TRBD1|once|TRBJ1-2
TGTGCCAGCAGCTCCCCGCCGACAGGGGCAGTCTATGGCTACACCTTC
CASSSPPTGAVYGYTF
>TRBV30|NA|few|TRBJ1-2
TGTGCCTGGAGTGTACCGCCGGGTGGCTACACCTTC
CAWSVPPGGYTF
>TRBV9|NA|NA|TRBJ2-2
TGTGCCAGCAGCGCCCTCACTTATGACGGGGAGCTGTTTTTT
CASSALTYDGELFF
>TRBV5-1|NA|few|TRBJ1-1
TGCGCCAGCAGCTTGGAACAGGGTCGGAACACTGAAGCTTTCTTT
CASSLEQGRNTEAFF
>TRBV30|TRBD2|NA|TRBJ2-2
TGTGCCTCGAATCTAGCGGGGTGGGGCGGGGAGCTGTTTTTT
CASNLAGWGGELFF
>TRBV9|NA|few|TRBJ2-2
TGTGCCAGCAGCGTTAGTAGCAATACGAACACCGGGGAGCTGTTTTTT
CASSVSSNTNTGELFF
>TRBV5-1|TRBD1|NA|TRBJ2-2
TGCGCCAGCAGCCCGCAAGCAGGGGGTAGGCTCGGGGAGCTGTTTTTT
CASSPQAGGRLGELFF
>TRBV6-1|NA|NA|TRBJ1-2
TGTGCCAGCATCGGACAGACTTTAAACTATGGCTACACCTTC
CASIGQTLNYGYTF
>TRBV20-1|NA|NA|TRBJ2-1
TGCAGTGCTCTTCGGAATGAGCAGTTCTTC
CSALRNEQFF
>TRBV9|NA|NA|TRBJ1-5
TGTGCCAGCAGCCCGCGGGAGGGTCAGCCCCAGCATTTT
CASSPREGQPQHF
>TRBV11-2|TRBD1|NA|TRBJ1-5
TGTGCCAGCAGCTGGGGACAGAGCCATCAGCCCCAGCATTTT
CASSWGQSHQPQHF
>TRBV7-9|NA|NA|TRBJ1-6
TGTGCCAGCAGCCAACCTCAGGGGCTCACCCTCCACTTT
CASSQPQGLTLHF
>TRBV5-4|NA|NA|TRBJ2-6
TGTGCCAGCAGCTTCGGGTCTCGAGGGGCCAACGTCCTGACTTTC
CASSFGSRGANVLTF
>TRBV7-2|NA|NA|TRBJ2-1
TGTGCCAGCAGCCACTCCGGGACACTAAACAATGAGCAGTTCTTC
CASSHSGTLNNEQFF
>TRBV5-4|NA|once|TRBJ2-5
TGTGCCAGCAGCTTCAATAGGGGCCAAGAGACCCAGTACTTC
CASSFNRGQETQYF
>TRBV3-1/TRBV3-2|TRBD1|NA|TRBJ1-5
TGTGCCAGCAGCCGGACAGGGAATAGCAATCAGCCCCAGCATTTT
CASSRTGNSNQPQHF
>TRBV6-5|TRBD1|NA|TRBJ2-7
TGTGCCAGCAGCTCGGACAGGGTCGACGAGCAGTACTTC
CASSSDRVDEQYF
>TRBV28|NA|NA|TRBJ1-2
TGTGCCAGCAGTTTGAACAGGGAAGTCTATGGCTACACCTTC
CASSLNREVYGYTF
>TRBV27|NA|NA|TRBJ1-5
TGTGCCAGCAGTTTAATGCCTGCGGGGGACTCTCAGCCCCAGCATTTT
CASSLMPAGDSQPQHF
>TRBV2|TRBD2|NA|TRBJ2-5
TGTGCCAGCAGTGAACGCGGGGGAGACCAAGAGACCCAGTACTTC
CASSERGGDQETQYF
>TRBV10-1|NA|once|TRBJ2-3
TGCGCCAGCAGTGCCCTTGCCGGGAATACGCAGTATTTT
CASSALAGNTQYF
>TRBV19|TRBD2|NA|TRBJ2-1
TGTGCCAGTACCGGGACTAGCGGGGGTCTGGGCAATGAGCAGTTCTTC
CASTGTSGGLGNEQFF
>TRBV24-1|NA|NA|TRBJ1-3
TGTGCCACCAGTGATGGGGCATTGGGCGGTAGAAACACCATATATTTT
CATSDGALGGRNTIYF
>TRBV10-1|NA|NA|TRBJ1-2
TGCGCCAGCAGTGCGTCAGCAAAACATGGCTACACCTTC
CASSASAKHGYTF
>TRBV5-1|NA|NA|TRBJ1-1
TGCGCCAGCAGCCCCTGGCCCCTGGGGGCAGGGGTAAACACTGAAGCTTTCTTT
CASSPWPLGAGVNTEAFF
>TRBV7-6|NA|NA|TRBJ2-3
TGTGCCAGCAGCTTAGAATCCCTAAGCACAGATACGCAGTATTTT
CASSLESLSTDTQYF
>TRBV11-1|TRBD1|NA|TRBJ1-6
TGTGCCAGCAGCTTGGGACAGGGTTATTCACCCCTCCACTTT
CASSLGQGYSPLHF
>TRBV7-2|NA|NA|TRBJ2-3
TGTGCCAGCAGCTTATTAGCTAAGACAGATACGCAGTATTTT
CASSLLAKTDTQYF
>TRBV2|NA|once|TRBJ1-4
TGTGCCAGCAGTAAAAACCGCCTATCTAATGAAAAACTGTTTTTT
CASSKNRLSNEKLFF
>TRBV2|NA|NA|TRBJ2-3
TGTGCCAGCAGCGGGGGATCTGGGGCAGATACGCAGTATTTT
CASSGGSGADTQYF
>TRBV27|NA|NA|TRBJ1-1
TGTGCCAGCAGTTTATACAGTCATACTGAAGCTTTCTTT
CASSLYSHTEAFF
>TRBV6-5|TRBD1|NA|TRBJ1-5
TGTGCCAGCAGTAAGACAGGGGACCCCCAGCATTTT
CASSKTGDPQHF
>TRBV29-1|TRBD1|NA|TRBJ2-2
TGCAGCGTTGAAGTTTGGGACAGGGGCGCATACCCGAACACCGAGGAGCTGTTTTTT
CSVEVWDRGAYPNTEELFF
>TRBV5-4|TRBD1|NA|TRBJ2-6
TGTGCCAGCAGCGAGGACAGGAAGAACGTCCTGACTTTC
CASSEDRKNVLTF
>TRBV5-1|NA|NA|TRBJ2-3
NA
CASSFGPGQGSDTQYF
>TRBV5-1|NA|NA|TRBJ2-5
TGCGCCAGCAGCTTGGTGGGGGAGGTGATTGAGACCCAGTACTTC
CASSLVGEVIETQYF
>TRBV5-4|TRBD2|NA|TRBJ2-1
TGTGCCAGCAGCTTTAGCGGGGGGGCTCGTGAGCAGTTCTTC
CASSFSGGAREQFF
>TRBV30|NA|NA|TRBJ1-2
TGTGCCTCCCCACGGACACCGTCTAACTATGGCTACACCTTC
CASPRTPSNYGYTF
>TRBV2|NA|NA|TRBJ2-2
TGTGCCAGCAGTTCAAGCCGACAGACGAACACCGGGGAGCTGTTTTTT
CASSSSRQTNTGELFF
>TRBV5-4|TRBD2|NA|TRBJ2-3
TGTGCCAGCAGCGAAGCGGGGGCCACAGATACGCAGTATTTT
CASSEAGATDTQYF